This T cell receptor (beta chain) was profiled in a study of cytomegalovirus exposure and HLA in healthy donors. Overall study findings and caveats: There were some public TCRs occurring in many donors, but most TCR sequences were rare. Cytomegalovirus-associated status was assigned to about 150 TCR beta chains.

The V gene end was trimmed by 5 bases and the J gene end by 3 bases; junction bases not matched to a gene: 8. The CDR3 runs 15 residues. Germline CDR1 and CDR2: MNHEY and SMNVEV (reference sequence). Sequencing used immunoSEQ multiplex PCR; TCRdb keeps in-frame clones, though not all of them. The data contain around 190,000 clones, 86% of them singletons. A word on this clone: What it binds is not known.

This TCR came from a woman under 30 in good health and CMV-seronegative. V is TRBV27 and J is TRBJ2-7, with 9 positions matching TRBD2. Input material: PBMCs. CDR3 sequence (DNA): TGTGCCAGCAGTGCCGCCGGGACTAGCCTCTACGAGCAGTACTTC. Translating it yields CASSAAGTSLYEQYF.